The clone carrying this TCR beta chain was seen just once. Enrollees, about 18 to 90 years old, lived in roughly 24 US areas. Participants were placed into cohorts based on the clinical history they reported. Original handling: Estimation of nucleated cell counts was performed using reference gene primer amplification. Produced via immunoSEQ multiplex PCR; TCRdb's table is partial and in-frame only. That table furnishes V, J and clone size, whereas the DNA furnished D and trimming. In the table there are about 160,000 clones, 80% of which are singletons. This record comes from a study of blood T cell repertoires in COVID-19. Looking at the study overall: In each case, the material was cDNA or gDNA derived from T cells, B-cell-depleted T cells, or PBMCs.

Sequenced: PBMCs or T cells enriched from blood (not recorded which). This clonotype originated in a man in his forties who had recovered from COVID-19.

The chain's CDR3 is CASSRASGGAWVEQYF. As DNA, the CDR3 is TGTGCCAGCAGTCGCGCTAGCGGGGGGGCCTGGGTCGAGCAGTACTTC. This chain joins TRBV27 and TRBJ2-7; 12 bases are a match to TRBD2. The germline V gene encodes CDR1 MNHEY and CDR2 SMNVEV (reference sequence). V lost 5 bases to trimming and J lost 6 bases; unmatched junction nucleotides: 11. The CDR3 has 16 residues.